Following are 20 T cell receptor beta chains from one sample sequenced in a study of blood T cell repertoires in COVID-19. Some clones are missing from TCRdb's copy, which holds only in-frame ones; the method was immunoSEQ multiplex PCR. The table shows approximately 330,000 clones, with approximately 86% occurring only once. The sequenced sample was peripheral blood. These receptors originate from a man younger than 40 with COVID-19, enrolled during active disease.

V usage is TRBV5-1 and J usage is TRBJ2-1, with D possibly matching TRBD1 (6 bases). Trimming pared 4 bases from V and 6 bases from J, leaving 14 bases between. This CDR3 spans 14 amino acids. Germline CDR1 and CDR2: SGHRS and YFSETQ. The chain's CDR3 is CASSPQTGTNEQFF. CDR3 DNA sequence: TGCGCCAGCAGCCCCCAGACAGGAACCAATGAGCAGTTCTTC.

The V call is TRBV7-2, the J call TRBJ2-7; D is perhaps TRBD1 (5 bases). Germline CDR1 and CDR2: SGHTA and FQGNSA. The CDR3 is made up of 15 amino acids. V lost 1 base and J lost 4, with 14 bases in between. The CDR3 DNA sequence: TGTGCCAGCAGCTTAGGTCCAGGACAATGGTACGAGCAGTACTTC. It yields the protein CASSLGPGQWYEQYF.

The chain employs TRBV7-7 and TRBJ2-1; D might be TRBD2 (5 bases). The germline gives CDR1 SSHAT, CDR2 FNYEAQ (reference sequence). The CDR3 loop spans 13 amino acids. Trimming removed 6 bases at V and 9 bases at J, with 15 bases between. This chain's CDR3 is CASSLKLGTEQFF. In DNA form, the CDR3 reads TGTGCCAGCAGTTTAAAACTAGGAACTGAGCAGTTCTTC.

The chain has TRBV27 and TRBJ2-1; a possible D gene is TRBD1 (5 bases). Germline-derived CDR1 and CDR2 are MNHEY and SMNVEV (reference sequence). The germline V and J ends were trimmed by 2 bases and 7 bases, with 12 bases remaining between them. The CDR3 extends over 14 amino acids. This chain's CDR3 is CASSLRGGRNEQFF. The CDR3 nucleotides are TGTGCCAGCAGTTTAAGGGGTGGAAGGAATGAGCAGTTCTTC.

The chain carries TRBV5-1 and TRBJ2-7; 9 positions match TRBD1. The CDR3 has 15 amino acids. The germline V gene encodes CDR1 SGHRS and CDR2 YFSETQ. V lost 2 bases to trimming and J lost 3 bases; unmatched junction nucleotides: 6. The DNA of the CDR3 is TGCGCCAGCAGCTTAGGAGGGACAGGGTACTACGAGCAGTACTTC. Amino acids: CASSLGGTGYYEQYF.

The rearrangement joins TRBV7-3 to TRBJ2-1; 11 nucleotides line up with TRBD2. There are 12 residues in the CDR3. In germline, CDR1 is SGHTA, CDR2 FQGTGA. The CDR3 here is CSSGRSYNEQFF. The CDR3 nucleotides are TGTTCTAGCGGGAGGAGCTACAATGAGCAGTTCTTC.

The rearrangement joins TRBV18 to TRBJ1-2; perhaps TRBD1 as D (5 bases). The CDR3 sequence is 14 residues long. V was cut by 5 bases and J by 4 bases, with 14 bases left in between. Germline V lookup: CDR1 KGHSH, CDR2 LQKENI. CDR3 in amino acids: CASSSKQEFYGYTF. CDR3 DNA: TGTGCCAGCTCATCAAAACAGGAGTTCTATGGCTACACCTTC.

The chain recombines TRBV7-2 with TRBJ1-2; 10 bases agree with TRBD1. With 0 bases clipped from V and 4 bases from J, the junction kept 5 bases outside the gene matches. Germline CDR1 SGHTA, CDR2 FQGNSA. The CDR3 has 16 residues. This CDR3 reads CASSLADRGRFYGYTF. The CDR3 DNA follows: TGTGCCAGCAGCTTAGCCGACAGGGGGCGCTTCTATGGCTACACCTTC.

The V and J genes are TRBV28 and TRBJ2-4, with D possibly being TRBD2 (5 bases). The CDR3 is 16 amino acids. Per the germline V gene, CDR1 is MDHEN and CDR2 is SYDVKM. V was shortened by 5 bases and J by 0 bases, with 14 bases between the two germline ends. This CDR3 reads CASSGGEAVAKNIQYF. The CDR3 nucleotides read TGTGCCAGCAGTGGAGGTGAGGCAGTAGCCAAAAACATTCAGTACTTC.

About this clone itself: Different DNA sequences within this sample yield the same CDR3. The chain employs TRBV7-2 and TRBJ1-1; 9 nucleotides match TRBD1. The CDR3 has 13 amino acids. Germline CDR1 SGHTA, CDR2 FQGNSA. The J segment lost 6 bases and the V segment lost 3 bases, leaving 2 bases of the junction unmatched. CDR3 DNA: TGTGCCAGCAGCTTCCGACAGGGGGCTGAAGCTTTCTTT. It is translated as CASSFRQGAEAFF.

The chain links TRBV7-3 to TRBJ2-6; D might be TRBD1 (6 bases). The germline V gene encodes CDR1 SGHTA and CDR2 FQGTGA. V was shortened by 4 bases and J by 8 bases, with 9 bases between the two germline ends. The CDR3 has 13 amino acids. The CDR3 sequence: CASSWGTSNVLTF. Here the CDR3 DNA reads TGTGCCAGCAGCTGGGGGACATCCAACGTCCTGACTTTC. Full variable domain (outside the CDR3, taken from reference TRBV7-3 and TRBJ2-6): GAGVSQTPSNKVTEKGKYVELRCDPISGHTALYWYRQSLGQGPEFLIYFQGTGAADDSGLPNDRFFAVRPEGSVSTLKIQRTERGDSAVYLCASSWGTSNVLTFGAGSRLTVL.

The V call is TRBV6-5, the J call TRBJ1-5; 7 positions match TRBD1. CDR1 and CDR2 from the germline V gene are MNHEY and SVGAGI. V lost 4 bases and J lost 5; bases outside the gene matches: 5. The CDR3 is 14 residues long. The CDR3 sequence: CASSSAQGYQPQHF. The CDR3 coding sequence is TGTGCCAGCAGTTCGGCACAGGGGTATCAGCCCCAGCATTTT.

The chain couples TRBV5-3 to TRBJ2-5; TRBD1 matches 7 bases. TRBV5-3 is labeled an ORF, and its function is uncertain. Unmatched junction bases numbered 10, after V lost 3 bases and J lost 2 bases. The CDR3 consists of 16 residues. CDR3 bases: TGTGCCAGAAGCTGTTTCTGGGACAGCAGACAAGAGACCCAGTACTTC. Residues: CARSCFWDSRQETQYF.

V gene TRBV6-6 combines with J gene TRBJ2-1; 9 nucleotides align to TRBD1. Unmatched junction bases numbered 11, after V lost 7 bases and J lost 7 bases. Looked up from germline, CDR1 is MNHNY and CDR2 is SVGAGI (reference sequence). This CDR3 contains 15 residues. This CDR3 reads CASITEGTGWNEQFF. For the CDR3, the DNA is TGTGCCAGCATCACAGAGGGGACAGGGTGGAATGAGCAGTTCTTC.

V usage is TRBV24-1 and J usage is TRBJ2-3; D may be TRBD2 (6 bases). There are 16 residues in the CDR3. CDR1 KGHDR and CDR2 SFDVKD come from the germline V gene. The germline V and J ends were trimmed by 4 bases and 2 bases, with 15 bases remaining between them. The DNA of the CDR3 is TGTGCCACCAGTGAATCCGGGACTGACTACACAGATACGCAGTATTTT. Its protein product is CATSESGTDYTDTQYF.

This clone has just a few counts. The chain links TRBV5-1 to TRBJ2-1, with TRBD2 matching over 7 bases. With V trimmed by 4 bases and J by 0 bases, 4 bases remained unmatched. The CDR3 is 15 amino acids. Germline-derived CDR1 and CDR2 are SGHRS and YFSETQ. The CDR3, as DNA: TGCGCCAGCAGCCTGGGACTAACCTCCTACAATGAGCAGTTCTTC. Amino acids: CASSLGLTSYNEQFF.

The chain is built from TRBV5-6 and TRBJ1-1, with D unclear. CDR1 is SGHDT, CDR2 YYEEEE, per germline. This CDR3 region has 14 residues. V lost 0 bases and J lost 1, with 7 bases in between. CDR3 amino acids: CASSLAQENTEAFF. The CDR3 DNA is TGTGCCAGCAGCTTGGCGCAGGAGAACACTGAAGCTTTCTTT.

This clone has just one count. This rearrangement joins TRBV12-5 to TRBJ1-5, with D perhaps matching TRBD1 (6 bases). This CDR3 has 14 residues. Germline lookup yields CDR1 LGHNT and CDR2 FRNRAP. Trimming took off 6 bases at V and 7 bases at J, with 16 bases between the two ends. CDR3 in DNA: TGTGCTAGTGGACCCGACAGGTGGCACCAGCCCCAGCATTTT. Protein sequence: CASGPDRWHQPQHF.

The chain has TRBV5-1 and TRBJ2-2, with a tentative D call TRBD1 (6 bases). The V and J ends lost 1 base and 4 bases respectively, with 11 bases between them. Germline CDR1 is SGHRS and CDR2 is YFSETQ. The CDR3 has 15 residues. The CDR3 sequence: CASSLLQGSTGELFF. CDR3 nucleotides: TGCGCCAGCAGCTTGTTGCAGGGGTCCACCGGGGAGCTGTTTTTT.

This rearrangement joins TRBV10-3 to TRBJ2-3, with TRBD2 as a possible D gene (6 bases). Germline values: CDR1 ENHRY, CDR2 SYGVKD. Between the trimmed V and J ends, which lost 3 bases and 4 bases, there was a span of 14 bases. The CDR3 spans 15 residues. The CDR3 loop reads CAISEGASAPDTQYF. The CDR3 nucleotides read TGTGCCATCAGTGAAGGGGCTAGCGCACCAGATACGCAGTATTTT.